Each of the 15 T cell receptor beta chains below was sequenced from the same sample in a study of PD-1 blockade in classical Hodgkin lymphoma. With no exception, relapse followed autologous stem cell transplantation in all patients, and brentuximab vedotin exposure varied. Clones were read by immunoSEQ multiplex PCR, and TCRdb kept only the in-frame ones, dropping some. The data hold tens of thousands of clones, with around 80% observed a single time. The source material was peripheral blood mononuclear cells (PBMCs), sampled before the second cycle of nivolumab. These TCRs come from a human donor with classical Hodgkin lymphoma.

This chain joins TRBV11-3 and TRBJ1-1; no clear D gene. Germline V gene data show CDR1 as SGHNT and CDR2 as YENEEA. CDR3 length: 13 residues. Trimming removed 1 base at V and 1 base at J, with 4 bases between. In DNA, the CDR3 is TGTGCCAGCAGCTTAGGACGGAACACTGAAGCTTTCTTT. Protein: CASSLGRNTEAFF.

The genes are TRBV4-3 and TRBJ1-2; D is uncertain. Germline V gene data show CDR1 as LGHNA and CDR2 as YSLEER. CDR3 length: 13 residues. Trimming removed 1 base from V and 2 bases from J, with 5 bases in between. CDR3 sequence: CASSQGLNYGYTF. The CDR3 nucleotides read TGCGCCAGCAGCCAAGGACTGAACTATGGCTACACCTTC.

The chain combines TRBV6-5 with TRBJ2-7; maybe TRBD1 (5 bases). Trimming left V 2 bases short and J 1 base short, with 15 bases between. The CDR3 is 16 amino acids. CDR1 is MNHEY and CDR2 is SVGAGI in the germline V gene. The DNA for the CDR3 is TGTGCCAGCAGTTACCAATCAAGGGCAGGGTCCTACGAGCAGTACTTC. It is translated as CASSYQSRAGSYEQYF.

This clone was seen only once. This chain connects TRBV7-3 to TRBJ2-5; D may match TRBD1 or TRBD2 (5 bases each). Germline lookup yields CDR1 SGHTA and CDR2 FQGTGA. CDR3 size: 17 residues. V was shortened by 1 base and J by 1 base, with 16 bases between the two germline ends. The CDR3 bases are TGTGCCAGCAGCTTAAGGGTGACGGGGCGGACCCAAGAGACCCAGTACTTC. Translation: CASSLRVTGRTQETQYF.

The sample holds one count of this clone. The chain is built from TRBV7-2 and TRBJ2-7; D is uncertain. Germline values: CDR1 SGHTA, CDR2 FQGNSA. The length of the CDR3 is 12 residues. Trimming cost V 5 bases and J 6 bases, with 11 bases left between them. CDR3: CASSPVKGEQYF. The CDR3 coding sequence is TGTGCCAGCAGCCCCGTTAAGGGCGAGCAGTACTTC.

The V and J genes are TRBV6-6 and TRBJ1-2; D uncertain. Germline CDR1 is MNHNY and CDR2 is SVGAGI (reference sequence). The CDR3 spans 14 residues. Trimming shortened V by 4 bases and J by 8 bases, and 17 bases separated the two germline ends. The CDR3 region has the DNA TGTGCCAGCAGTTCTACAGTAGACCTATCAGGCTACACCTTC. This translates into CASSSTVDLSGYTF.

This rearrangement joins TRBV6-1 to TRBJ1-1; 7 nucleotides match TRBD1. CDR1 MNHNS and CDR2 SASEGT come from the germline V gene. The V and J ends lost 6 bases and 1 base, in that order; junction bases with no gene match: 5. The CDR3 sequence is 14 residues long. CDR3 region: CASRTGQPNTEAFF. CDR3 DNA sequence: TGTGCCAGCAGGACGGGACAGCCGAACACTGAAGCTTTCTTT.

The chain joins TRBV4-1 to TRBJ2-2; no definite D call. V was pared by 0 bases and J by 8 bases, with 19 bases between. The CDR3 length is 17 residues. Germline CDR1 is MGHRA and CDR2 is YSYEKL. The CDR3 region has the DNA TGCGCCAGCAGCCAAGAAGAAGCAGGACCACTGAAAGGGGAGCTGTTTTTT. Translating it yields CASSQEEAGPLKGELFF.

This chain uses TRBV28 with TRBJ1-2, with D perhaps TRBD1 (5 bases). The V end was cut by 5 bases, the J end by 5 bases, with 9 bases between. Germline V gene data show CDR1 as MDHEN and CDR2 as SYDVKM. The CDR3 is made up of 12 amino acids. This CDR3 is CASSPRVYGYTF. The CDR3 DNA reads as TGTGCCAGCAGTCCCAGGGTTTATGGCTACACCTTC.

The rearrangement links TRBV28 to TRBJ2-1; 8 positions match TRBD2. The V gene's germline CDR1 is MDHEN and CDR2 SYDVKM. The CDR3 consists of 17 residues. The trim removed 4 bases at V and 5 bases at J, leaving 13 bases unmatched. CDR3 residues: CASSSPLGGTSHNEQFF. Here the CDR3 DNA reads TGTGCCAGCAGTTCACCTCTGGGGGGGACTAGTCACAATGAGCAGTTCTTC.

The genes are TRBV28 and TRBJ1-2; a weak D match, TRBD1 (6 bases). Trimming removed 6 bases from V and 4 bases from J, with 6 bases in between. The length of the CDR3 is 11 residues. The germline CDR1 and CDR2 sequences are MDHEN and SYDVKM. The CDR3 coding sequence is TGTGCCAGCAGGGGGGCCTATGGCTACACCTTC. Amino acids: CASRGAYGYTF.

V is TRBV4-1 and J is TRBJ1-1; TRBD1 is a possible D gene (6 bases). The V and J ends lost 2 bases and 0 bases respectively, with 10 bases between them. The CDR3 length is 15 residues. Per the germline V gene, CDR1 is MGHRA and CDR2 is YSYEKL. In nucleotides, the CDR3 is TGCGCCAGCAGCCAAATACAGGGCCTGAACACTGAAGCTTTCTTT. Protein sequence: CASSQIQGLNTEAFF.

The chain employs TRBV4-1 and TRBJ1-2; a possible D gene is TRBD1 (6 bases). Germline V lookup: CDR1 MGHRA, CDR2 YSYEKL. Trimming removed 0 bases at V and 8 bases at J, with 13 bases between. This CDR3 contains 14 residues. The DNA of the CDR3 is TGCGCCAGCAGCCAAGATCGCGGGGGCGACGGCTACACCTTC. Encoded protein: CASSQDRGGDGYTF.

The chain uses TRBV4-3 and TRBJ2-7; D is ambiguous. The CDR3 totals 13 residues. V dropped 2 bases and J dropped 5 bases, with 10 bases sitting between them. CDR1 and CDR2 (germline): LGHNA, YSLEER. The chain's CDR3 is CASSQRFNDEQYF. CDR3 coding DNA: TGCGCCAGCAGCCAACGATTTAACGACGAGCAGTACTTC.

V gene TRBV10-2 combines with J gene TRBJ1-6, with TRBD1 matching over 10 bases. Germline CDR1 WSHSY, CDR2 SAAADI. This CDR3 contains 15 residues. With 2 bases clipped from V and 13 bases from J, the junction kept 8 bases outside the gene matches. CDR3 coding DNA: TGCGCCAGCAGTGAGCTCCGGGACAGGGGCTCGCCCCTCCACTTT. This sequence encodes CASSELRDRGSPLHF.